The 27 T cell receptor beta chains below all came from one sample that was sequenced in a study of T-cell reconstitution after alpha-beta-depleted transplantation in children. As it was prepared, the TCRbeta library received unique molecular identifiers. Via MiXCR, TCRdb re-called the PCR reads, giving one row per CDR3 protein. The sample carries 500,000 to 650,000 distinct CDR3 sequences, about an eighth recorded once. The source material was PBMCs, mostly from graft donor cells, sampled 180 days after TCRalphabeta/CD19-depleted stem cell transplant. The source of these receptors is a female patient aged 2-9 years who had a stem cell transplant for aplastic anemia, so the T cells may come from the graft donor.

V usage is TRBV7-2 and J usage is TRBJ2-5; 7 bases agree with TRBD1. The CDR3 spans 16 residues. V lost 2 bases to trimming and J lost 5 bases; unmatched junction nucleotides: 11. Germline-derived CDR1 and CDR2 are SGHTA and FQGNSA. In DNA, the CDR3 is TGTGCCAGCAGCTTAAGAAGGACGGGACAGTACGAGACCCAGTACTTC. Translation gives CASSLRRTGQYETQYF.

This clonotype was detected only a few times. The gene calls are TRBV7-9 and TRBJ2-5, with a tentative D call TRBD2 (6 bases). CDR1 and CDR2 (germline): SEHNR, FQNEAQ (reference sequence). CDR3 length: 15 residues. V shed 5 bases and J shed 1 base, with 14 bases lying between them. The CDR3 DNA reads TGTGCCAGCAGCCCACATGGGGGAGGCCAAGAGACCCAGTACTTC. Residues: CASSPHGGGQETQYF.

The chain has TRBV5-1 and TRBJ2-1, with 10 bases lining up with TRBD2. The trim removed 0 bases at V and 16 bases at J, leaving 7 bases unmatched. Germline CDR1 reads SGHRS; CDR2 reads YFSETQ. The CDR3 covers 13 residues. The DNA of the CDR3 is TGCGCCAGCAGCTTGGAAGGACTAGCGGACTGCTTCTTC. Translation: CASSLEGLADCFF.

CDR3 residues: CASSLVVSTNTEAFF. The CDR3 DNA is TGCGCCAGCAGCTTGGTGGTCAGCACGAACACTGAAGCTTTCTTT. The chain is built from TRBV5-1 and TRBJ1-1; unclear D gene. Germline loops: CDR1 SGHRS, CDR2 YFSETQ. This CDR3 is built from 15 residues. Trimming shortened V by 0 bases and J by 1 base, and 10 bases separated the two germline ends.

The genes are TRBV20-1 and TRBJ2-1; tentative D call: TRBD1 (5 bases). This CDR3 is built from 15 residues. The ends were cut back, 5 bases at V and 7 bases at J, with 21 bases in the middle. Germline assignment: CDR1 DFQATT and CDR2 SNEGSKA (reference sequence). The CDR3 DNA sequence: TGCAGTGCTCGGTCGCAGGGCTTCAGGTCAAATGAGCAGTTCTTC. Its protein product is CSARSQGFRSNEQFF.

The chain combines TRBV18 with TRBJ2-3; D gene uncertain. The germline V gene encodes CDR1 KGHSH and CDR2 LQKENI. The CDR3 loop spans 15 amino acids. The ends were cut back, 5 bases at V and 0 bases at J, with 12 bases in the middle. CDR3 region: CASSIIQRSTDTQYF. The CDR3 DNA reads TGTGCCAGCTCAATTATACAGAGAAGCACAGATACGCAGTATTTT.

The chain recombines TRBV27 with TRBJ2-2; no definite D call. Germline-derived CDR1 and CDR2 are MNHEY and SMNVEV (reference sequence). Between the trimmed V and J ends, which lost 7 bases and 3 bases, there was a span of 18 bases. The CDR3 is 16 amino acids. CDR3 sequence: CASNFLAYGDTGELFF. DNA of the CDR3: TGTGCCAGCAATTTTCTCGCGTACGGAGACACCGGGGAGCTGTTTTTT.

The rearrangement links TRBV19 to TRBJ2-7, with D perhaps being TRBD1 or TRBD2 (5 bases each). The CDR3 has 15 amino acids. Germline loops: CDR1 LNHDA, CDR2 SQIVND (reference sequence). V shed 3 bases and J shed 4 bases, with 16 bases lying between them. The CDR3 nucleotides are TGTGCCAGTAGTATGGGACCGCGGACTCCATACGAGCAGTACTTC. This gives the protein CASSMGPRTPYEQYF.

The chain carries TRBV6-2 or TRBV6-3 and TRBJ1-1; D not resolved. Trimming stripped 4 bases from V and 5 bases from J, with 20 bases between. Germline V gene lookup returns CDR1 MNHEY and CDR2 SVGEGT. CDR3 length: 16 amino acids. The CDR3 spells CASSFGSASVGTEAFF. The CDR3, as DNA: TGTGCCAGCAGTTTTGGAAGCGCCTCGGTCGGGACTGAAGCTTTCTTT.

The chain couples TRBV11-1 to TRBJ1-5; TRBD1 aligns across 7 bases. The V gene end was trimmed by 4 bases and the J gene end by 0 bases; junction bases not matched to a gene: 15. Germline lookup yields CDR1 SGHAT and CDR2 FQDESV (reference sequence). The CDR3 is 19 residues long. CDR3 sequence: CASSSSTGSHELSNQPQHF. In DNA form, the CDR3 reads TGTGCCAGCAGCTCGTCGACAGGGTCCCACGAACTTAGCAATCAGCCCCAGCATTTT.

In this sample, this clonotype turned up a few times. The V call is TRBV6-1, the J call TRBJ2-3; no clear D gene. V was clipped by 4 bases and J by 4 bases, with 9 bases between them. CDR1 is MNHNS, CDR2 SASEGT, per germline. The CDR3 length is 13 residues. The CDR3 region has the DNA TGTGCCAGCAGTGGGTGGAGCCCAGATACGCAGTATTTT. Translated: CASSGWSPDTQYF.

V is TRBV4-2 and J is TRBJ1-3, with D unresolved. V gave up 0 bases and J gave up 0 bases, with 9 bases separating them. CDR3 length equals 16 residues. CDR1 is LGHNA and CDR2 is YNFKEQ in the germline V gene. CDR3 DNA sequence: TGTGCCAGCAGCCAAGATCTGGGTTTCTCTGGAAACACCATATATTTT. Protein: CASSQDLGFSGNTIYF.

The chain couples TRBV11-2 to TRBJ2-7; 7 bases are shared with TRBD2. V lost 0 bases to trimming and J lost 0 bases; unmatched junction nucleotides: 8. Germline V gene sequence: CDR1 SGHAT, CDR2 FQNNGV. The CDR3 spans 17 residues. The CDR3 nucleotides read TGTGCCAGCAGCTTAGACGTTGGGCTAGCGGACTCCTACGAGCAGTACGTC. Translated, it gives CASSLDVGLADSYEQYV.

This clonotype has just a few counts. The V call is TRBV5-1, the J call TRBJ2-1; D perhaps matches TRBD2 (6 bases). The germline V gene encodes CDR1 SGHRS and CDR2 YFSETQ. Trimming left V 0 bases short and J 8 bases short, with 21 bases between. The CDR3 is 17 residues long. The CDR3 region has the DNA TGCGCCAGCAGCTTGGACCCCCCTGGGCCTAGCGATCATGAGCAGTTCTTC. Protein: CASSLDPPGPSDHEQFF.

This chain links TRBV20-1 with TRBJ2-7, with TRBD2 matching over 11 bases. The CDR3 sequence is 13 residues long. Germline CDR1 DFQATT, CDR2 SNEGSKA (reference sequence). The V and J ends lost 6 bases and 6 bases, in that order; junction bases with no gene match: 7. DNA of the CDR3: TGCAGTGCCCAGACTAGCGGGAATGGCGAGCAGTACGTC. Residues: CSAQTSGNGEQYV.

This clonotype came up many times. The chain combines TRBV11-2 with TRBJ2-3, with unresolved D. Germline V gene sequence: CDR1 SGHAT, CDR2 FQNNGV. CDR3 length equals 14 residues. Trimming pared 2 bases from V and 0 bases from J, leaving 6 bases between. CDR3 in DNA: TGTGCCAGCAGCTTATCCAGTAGCACAGATACGCAGTATTTT. Protein sequence: CASSLSSSTDTQYF.

V usage is TRBV12-3 or TRBV12-4 and J usage is TRBJ1-2; D unresolved. Trimming removed 3 bases at V and 8 bases at J, with 13 bases between. CDR3 size: 13 residues. The CDR3 loop is CASSFGNSLGYTF. DNA for the CDR3: TGTGCCAGCAGTTTTGGTAACAGTCTGGGCTACACCTTC.

The chain has TRBV20-1 and TRBJ2-5; 7 bases map to TRBD2. The CDR3 has 14 residues. In germline, CDR1 is DFQATT, CDR2 SNEGSKA (reference sequence). The trim removed 0 bases at V and 5 bases at J, leaving 6 bases unmatched. In DNA, the CDR3 is TGCAGTGCTAGAGATGTGCGGGAGTCCGAGACCCAGTACTTC. Translation: CSARDVRESETQYF.

There are a few counts of this clonotype. V gene TRBV5-1 combines with J gene TRBJ2-3; D is unclear. The CDR3 runs to 15 residues. With 0 bases removed from V and 3 bases from J, the gap between germline ends came to 11 bases. Germline CDR1 SGHRS, CDR2 YFSETQ. DNA of the CDR3: TGCGCCAGCAGCTTGGAAAAGGCGGATACAGATACGCAGTATTTT. It translates to CASSLEKADTDTQYF.

This clonotype was detected only a few times. This chain links TRBV9 with TRBJ2-7; D may match TRBD1 or TRBD2 (5 bases each). The CDR3 sequence is 14 residues long. Trimming stripped 4 bases from V and 3 bases from J, with 14 bases between. Germline-derived CDR1 and CDR2 are SGDLS and YYNGEE. This chain's CDR3 is CASSPGTFDYEQYF. The CDR3 nucleotides are TGTGCCAGCAGCCCCGGGACCTTCGACTACGAGCAGTACTTC.

There are many counts of this clonotype. J is TRBJ2-5 and V is TRBV28; TRBD1 matches 7 bases. The CDR3 extends over 15 amino acids. Germline CDR1 reads MDHEN; CDR2 reads SYDVKM. V was clipped by 7 bases and J by 5 bases; unmatched bases: 13. The chain's CDR3 is CASTEGAGVVETQYF. CDR3 bases: TGTGCCAGCACCGAGGGGGCAGGGGTAGTGGAGACCCAGTACTTC.

This clonotype was counted only a few times. This chain uses TRBV28 with TRBJ1-6; TRBD1 agrees at 9 bases. Per the germline V gene, CDR1 is MDHEN and CDR2 is SYDVKM. CDR3 length: 15 residues. Trimming removed 6 bases from V and 5 bases from J; junction bases left unmatched: 5. CDR3 DNA sequence: TGTGCCAGCAGGGCCGGGACAGGGAATAATTCACCCCTCCACTTT. As protein: CASRAGTGNNSPLHF.

This chain connects TRBV2 to TRBJ2-3; tentative D call: TRBD1 (7 bases). Germline loops: CDR1 SNHLY, CDR2 FYNNEI. This CDR3 comprises 15 residues. Deletions cut 6 bases from V and 2 bases from J, with 15 bases between. The CDR3, as DNA: TGTGCCAGCAGCGGAGGGGGCTCCGTCACAGATACGCAGTATTTT. Translation: CASSGGGSVTDTQYF.

This clonotype was seen only a few times. The chain links TRBV3-1 to TRBJ2-7; TRBD1 or TRBD2 may be the D gene (5 bases each). The CDR3 has 13 residues. Germline CDR1 LGHDT, CDR2 YNNKEL (reference sequence). Trimming shortened V by 4 bases and J by 5 bases, and 12 bases separated the two germline ends. The CDR3 loop reads CASSLGTYDEQYV. CDR3 bases: TGTGCCAGCAGCCTTGGGACCTACGACGAGCAGTACGTC.

The chain carries TRBV5-1 and TRBJ2-7, with TRBD2 matching over 11 bases. V shed 0 bases, J shed 3 bases, and the junction held 2 bases outside the gene matches. The germline V gene has CDR1 SGHRS and CDR2 YFSETQ. The CDR3 length is 15 residues. The CDR3 is CASSLVGTSGYEQYV. CDR3 bases: TGCGCCAGCAGCTTGGTAGGGACTAGCGGCTACGAGCAGTACGTC.

This clonotype was seen many times. The genes are TRBV5-5 and TRBJ1-2, with a weak D call TRBD1 (5 bases). Germline loops: CDR1 SGHKS, CDR2 YYEKEE (reference sequence). V gave up 4 bases and J gave up 1 base, with 17 bases separating them. This CDR3 region has 16 residues. The CDR3 reads CASSPHRDGNNYGYTF. For the CDR3, the DNA is TGTGCCAGCAGCCCTCACCGGGACGGCAATAACTATGGCTACACCTTC. Full variable domain (outside the CDR3, taken from reference TRBV5-5 and TRBJ1-2): DAGVTQSPTHLIKTRGQQVTLRCSPISGHKSVSWYQQVLGQGPQFIFQYYEKEERGRGNFPDRFSARQFPNYSSELNVNALLLGDSALYLCASSPHRDGNNYGYTFGSGTRLTVV.

The CDR3 reads CASSFPGVFHGYTF. The CDR3 DNA follows: TGCGCCAGCAGCTTCCCAGGGGTCTTCCATGGCTACACCTTC. The genes are TRBV5-1 and TRBJ1-2; perhaps TRBD1 as D (6 bases). The length of the CDR3 is 14 residues. Between the trimmed V and J ends, which lost 2 bases and 6 bases, there was a span of 14 bases. Germline V gene lookup returns CDR1 SGHRS and CDR2 YFSETQ.